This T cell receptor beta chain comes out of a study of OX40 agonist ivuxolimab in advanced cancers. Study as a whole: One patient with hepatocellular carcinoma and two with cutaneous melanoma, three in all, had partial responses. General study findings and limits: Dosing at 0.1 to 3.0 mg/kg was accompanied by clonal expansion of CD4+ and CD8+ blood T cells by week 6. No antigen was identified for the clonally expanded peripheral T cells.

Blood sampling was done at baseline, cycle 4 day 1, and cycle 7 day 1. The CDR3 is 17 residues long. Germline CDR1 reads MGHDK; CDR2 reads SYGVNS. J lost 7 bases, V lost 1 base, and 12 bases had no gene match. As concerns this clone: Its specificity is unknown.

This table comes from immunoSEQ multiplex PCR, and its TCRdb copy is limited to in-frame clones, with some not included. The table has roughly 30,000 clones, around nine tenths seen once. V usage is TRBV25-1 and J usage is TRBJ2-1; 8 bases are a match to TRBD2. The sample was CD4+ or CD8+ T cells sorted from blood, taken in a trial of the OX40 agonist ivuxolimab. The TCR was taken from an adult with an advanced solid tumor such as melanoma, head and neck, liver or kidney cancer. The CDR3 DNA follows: TGTGCCAGCAGTGAATCCCTCAGCGGGAGTCAATGGAATGAGCAGTTCTTC. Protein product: CASSESLSGSQWNEQFF.